This T cell receptor (beta chain) comes out of a study of response to subunit inactivated influenza vaccine. Notes on the study in general: There was a suggestion from the authors that each seasonal influenza vaccination recruits few new T cells.

There are 15 residues in the CDR3. Per the germline V gene, CDR1 is MNHEY and CDR2 is SVGEGT. Trimming left V 0 bases short and J 5 bases short, with 12 bases between. This clonotype was counted a few times. What it binds is not known. TCRdb analysed the RT-PCR reads with MiXCR anew, one entry per CDR3 protein. This table has 150,000 or so distinct CDR3 sequences, 11% appearing once. The chain links TRBV6-2 or TRBV6-3 to TRBJ2-3; maybe TRBD2 (5 bases). This specimen consisted of non-naive T cells sorted from PBMCs, obtained 35 to 45 days after vaccination. The sequence was collected from a man in his fifties who received an inactivated influenza vaccine. In DNA form, the CDR3 reads TGTGCCAGCAGTTACTCGGACGGCCGGGGAGATACGCAGTATTTT. Its protein product is CASSYSDGRGDTQYF.